The entry below gives a single T cell receptor beta chain sequence along with its context. Its antigen remains unidentified. This entry belongs to a study of cytomegalovirus exposure and HLA in healthy donors. Study-level points and caveats: The Asian-associated ancestry cluster reportedly had fewer N-insertions than the approximately 700-donor mean in a later analysis. In vitro work confirmed that a few CMV-associated chains recognize CMV antigens. Many donors carried some public TCRs, although rarity characterized most TCR sequences. Common viral pathogens were later found to be apparently linked to several of the most significant clusters.

This PCR relied on a set of 60 Vbeta primers and 13 Jbeta primers. TCRdb keeps only in-frame clones here, not all; method: immunoSEQ multiplex PCR. The sample records 130,000 to 150,000 clones, roughly 80% being singletons. The V gene lost 2 bases and the J gene lost 2 bases, with 10 bases spanning the gap. This CDR3 has 15 residues. Germline V gene data show CDR1 as LGHNT and CDR2 as FRNRAP. The chain combines TRBV12-5 with TRBJ1-5, with TRBD1 as a possible D gene (5 bases). Material for sequencing was PBMCs. This receptor was taken from a man in his forties or fifties in good health and CMV-seropositive. The CDR3 reads CASGLSATGNQPQHF. DNA of the CDR3: TGTGCTAGTGGTTTGTCTGCGACAGGCAATCAGCCCCAGCATTTT.